The 16 T cell receptor beta chains given below trace back to one sample, sequenced in a study of cytomegalovirus exposure and HLA in healthy donors (dated by TCRdb to between 2016 and 2019). Receptors were amplified or captured by the immunoSEQ multiplex PCR assay. The table was pulled from immuneACCESS by TCRdb, which kept in-frame rearrangements only. Such tables lose some clones; where checked, under half of the loss comes from unresolved V genes, and the rest has no known cause. Across this sample there are some 200,000 clones, with more than 75% seen only once. The ten largest clones capture about 7.7% of the sample. The sequenced sample was PBMCs. All receptors derive from a man aged 30 to 39 in good health and CMV-seropositive.

In this sample, this clone turned up once. The rearrangement uses TRBV19 and TRBJ1-1; maybe TRBD1 (6 bases). Trimming removed 5 bases from V and 11 bases from J, with 21 bases in between. The CDR3 is 14 residues long. CDR1 and CDR2 from the germline V gene are LNHDA and SQIVND (reference sequence). This chain's CDR3 is CASSPLDSWEYAFF. Written as DNA, the CDR3 is TGTGCCAGTAGTCCATTGGACAGCTGGGAATACGCTTTCTTT.

The gene calls are TRBV30 and TRBJ2-5; 8 bases map to TRBD2. Germline V gene lookup returns CDR1 GTSNPN and CDR2 SVGIG (reference sequence). CDR3 length: 13 amino acids. V lost 1 base to trimming and J lost 13 bases; unmatched junction nucleotides: 11. This CDR3 is CAWSGGLGLAGYF. The CDR3 coding sequence is TGTGCCTGGAGTGGGGGTCTAGGACTAGCTGGGTACTTC.

This clone was seen only a few times. The V call is TRBV10-3, the J call TRBJ2-7; 13 bases agree with TRBD2. CDR3 length equals 14 residues. From germline, CDR1 is ENHRY and CDR2 SYGVKD. Germline trimming cut 7 bases from V and 7 bases from J; bases unmatched to any gene: 7. As DNA, the CDR3 is TGTGCCATCAAACCGGGACTAGCGGGGATAGAGCAGTACTTC. Its translation: CAIKPGLAGIEQYF.

This clone was seen once. The CDR3 loop reads CASSGSSDTQYF. CDR3 nucleotide sequence: TGTGCCAGCAGCGGCTCCTCAGATACGCAGTATTTT. The chain has TRBV11-3 and TRBJ2-3, with no clear D. The V gene lost 5 bases and the J gene lost 4 bases, with 7 bases spanning the gap. The CDR3 covers 12 residues. Germline V lookup: CDR1 SGHNT, CDR2 YENEEA.

This CDR3 is CASSSPGDNYEQYF. DNA for the CDR3: TGTGCCAGCAGTTCCCCAGGGGATAACTACGAGCAGTACTTC. This chain joins TRBV27 and TRBJ2-7; possibly TRBD1 for D (6 bases). Germline assignment: CDR1 MNHEY and CDR2 SMNVEV (reference sequence). Between the trimmed V and J ends, which lost 4 bases and 3 bases, there was a span of 13 bases. The CDR3 runs 14 residues.

The chain has TRBV14 and TRBJ2-5, with D uncertain. From germline, CDR1 is SGHDN and CDR2 FVKESK. V was shortened by 4 bases and J by 0 bases, with 18 bases between the two germline ends. The CDR3 is 17 amino acids. The CDR3 DNA sequence: TGTGCCAGCAGCCTTACTACAGTATTCCGGGACCAAGAGACCCAGTACTTC. Residues: CASSLTTVFRDQETQYF.

The V and J genes are TRBV30 and TRBJ2-7; D gene ambiguous. Looked up from germline, CDR1 is GTSNPN and CDR2 is SVGIG (reference sequence). The CDR3 is 13 amino acids. Trimming pared 3 bases from V and 3 bases from J, leaving 12 bases between. In nucleotides, the CDR3 is TGTGCCTGGAGATCGGCGGCCGGCTACGAGCAGTACTTC. It yields the protein CAWRSAAGYEQYF.

The J gene is TRBJ2-7, the V gene TRBV9, with D possibly TRBD1 on 5 matching bases. This CDR3 has 15 residues. V lost 0 bases, J lost 4 bases, and 14 bases lay in between. The germline gives CDR1 SGDLS, CDR2 YYNGEE. The chain's CDR3 is CASSVVPGMIYEQYF. The CDR3, as DNA: TGTGCCAGCAGCGTAGTTCCAGGGATGATATACGAGCAGTACTTC.

CDR3 DNA: TGTGCCATCAGTGAGTCGGAACAGGGCTGGCAGGGCTACACCTTC. It specifies CAISESEQGWQGYTF. The chain is built from TRBV10-3 and TRBJ1-2; possibly TRBD1 for D (6 bases). The CDR3 is 15 amino acids. Germline CDR1 and CDR2: ENHRY and SYGVKD. V lost 0 bases to trimming and J lost 8 bases, with 16 bases between them.

The chain links TRBV4-1 to TRBJ1-5; D remains unclear. Trimming cost V 1 base and J 6 bases, with 7 bases left between them. Germline loops: CDR1 MGHRA, CDR2 YSYEKL. This CDR3 contains 13 residues. CDR3 nucleotides: TGCGCCAGCAGCCAAGGCCGGGGTCAGCCCCAGCATTTT. This codes for CASSQGRGQPQHF.

The rearrangement joins TRBV5-8 to TRBJ2-5; no definite D call. Germline-derived CDR1 and CDR2 are SGHTS and YDEGEE. This CDR3 spans 14 amino acids. Between the trimmed V and J ends, which lost 1 base and 2 bases, there was a span of 9 bases. The CDR3 bases are TGTGCCAGCAGCTTGAGTTGGCGTCAAGAGACCCAGTACTTC. Amino acid sequence: CASSLSWRQETQYF.

The chain joins TRBV25-1 to TRBJ2-7; 8 nucleotides line up with TRBD2. CDR3 size: 13 residues. Per germline, CDR1 MGHDK and CDR2 SYGVNS. With V trimmed by 9 bases and J by 0 bases, 4 bases remained unmatched. CDR3 amino acids: CASRAGASYEQYF. The CDR3 DNA follows: TGTGCCAGTAGAGCGGGGGCCTCCTACGAGCAGTACTTC.

CDR3 in DNA: TGTGCCAGCAGCCCTAGCGGGAGGGCGAATGAGCAGTACTTC. Translated: CASSPSGRANEQYF. The chain links TRBV9 to TRBJ2-7; 12 bases fit TRBD2. The CDR3 is 14 amino acids. V lost 4 bases to trimming and J lost 7 bases; unmatched junction nucleotides: 6. CDR1 and CDR2 (germline): SGDLS, YYNGEE.

V and J are TRBV6-1 and TRBJ2-5; 7 bases align to TRBD1. The length of the CDR3 is 15 residues. Looked up from germline, CDR1 is MNHNS and CDR2 is SASEGT. Trimming cost V 1 base and J 4 bases; bases outside gene matches: 6. CDR3 DNA: TGTGCCAGCAGTGAAGGAGCAGGGGGATTAGAGACCCAGTACTTC. Its protein product is CASSEGAGGLETQYF.

This clone appeared once. The gene calls are TRBV13 and TRBJ2-2, with D perhaps being TRBD1 or TRBD2 (6 bases each). The V gene lost 6 bases and the J gene lost 3 bases, with 11 bases spanning the gap. The CDR3 has 14 residues. CDR1 and CDR2 from the germline V gene are PRHDT and FYEKMQ (reference sequence). The CDR3 region has the DNA TGTGCCAGCAGAGCGAGGGGGGACACCGGGGAGCTGTTTTTT. It translates to CASRARGDTGELFF.

The chain joins TRBV10-1 to TRBJ2-6; D gene unclear. The CDR3 consists of 17 residues. Germline values: CDR1 WNHNN, CDR2 SYGVQD (reference sequence). Trimming took off 0 bases at V and 0 bases at J, with 9 bases between the two ends. CDR3: CASSESSEDSGANVLTF. In nucleotides, the CDR3 is TGCGCCAGCAGTGAGTCGAGCGAGGACTCTGGGGCCAACGTCCTGACTTTC.